This T cell receptor beta chain comes out of a study of cytotoxic CD8 clonotypes in ibrutinib-treated CLL. This clone was seen more than once but under ten times. What it recognizes is unknown. Study-wide points: The study found baseline clonality above age-matched healthy donors, tracking circulating CD8+ T-cell counts.

Assay used: immunoSEQ multiplex PCR; TCRdb lists only in-frame clones, some missing. Altogether tens of thousands of clones are present, 49% being singletons, with the ten largest covering 15% to 20%. There are 14 residues in the CDR3. Looked up from germline, CDR1 is SGHTA and CDR2 is FQGTGA. With 5 bases removed from V and 7 bases from J, the gap between germline ends came to 12 bases. The TCR originated in a human donor with chronic lymphocytic leukemia. Sequencing was performed on PBMCs, taken before ibrutinib treatment. V usage is TRBV7-3 and J usage is TRBJ1-6, with a weak D call TRBD1 (6 bases). The CDR3 bases are TGTGCCAGCAGCCAGGACAGAGTAAATTCACCCCTCCACTTT. This codes for CASSQDRVNSPLHF.